This T cell receptor (beta chain) was sequenced for a study of T cell repertoires in aging, cancer and after chemotherapy. Whole-study context: Donor ages fell into six groups from 30 or younger up to 70 or older. Patients with glioblastoma brain tumors were sampled before and after temozolomide-based therapy. Points from the study as a whole: Immunological memory after chemotherapy cannot be judged from the repertoire data.

TRB rearrangements spanning V, D and J were amplified using mixed TRB-A/B primers. One entry per CDR3 protein results from TCRdb running MiXCR on the multiplex PCR reads. Seen here are approximately 500 distinct CDR3 sequences, 25% to 35% observed once, and the top ten hold about 29%. Trimming shortened V by 5 bases and J by 0 bases, and 16 bases separated the two germline ends. Germline V gene sequence: CDR1 MNHEY, CDR2 SVGEGT. This CDR3 contains 16 residues. TCR beta rearrangements were amplified from peripheral blood genomic DNA. This clonotype was seen only once. As yet, its antigen is unknown. The receptor was isolated from a human donor with a solid tumor. The sequenced sample consisted of blood. V gene TRBV6-2 or TRBV6-3 combines with J gene TRBJ1-1; perhaps TRBD1 as D (6 bases). CDR3 in amino acids: CASSLPRDKMNTEAFF. The CDR3 region has the DNA TGTGCCAGCAGTCTCCCTCGGGACAAAATGAACACTGAAGCTTTCTTT.